Sequencing of this T cell receptor beta chain was carried out in a study of blood T cell repertoires in COVID-19. Study context: Samples taken during acute and convalescent COVID-19 were collected in the United States, Italy and Spain. PBMCs, B-cell-depleted T cells, or T cells were the source of the cDNA or gDNA that made up the material.

CDR1 and CDR2 (germline): SGHVS, FNYEAQ. The CDR3 runs 17 residues. Trimming removed 1 base from V and 10 bases from J, with 26 bases in between. Profiling relied on immunoSEQ multiplex PCR, and the TCRdb table lists in-frame clones only, not all of them. The table shows 90,000 to 110,000 clones, with roughly 81% occurring only once. Sample: peripheral blood. The chain employs TRBV7-6 and TRBJ2-7; TRBD2 is a possible D gene (6 bases). This TCR derives from a woman in her 70s with acute or convalescent COVID-19. This chain's CDR3 is CASSLDAGTSQFGDQYF. In DNA, the CDR3 is TGTGCCAGCAGCTTAGACGCAGGGACTTCCCAGTTCGGTGATCAGTACTTC. Filled out from reference TRBV7-6 and TRBJ2-7, the complete variable domain reads GAGVSQSPRYKVTKRGQDVALRCDPISGHVSLYWYRQALGQGPEFLTYFNYEAQQDKSGLPNDRFSAERPEGSISTLTIQRTEQRDSAMYRCASSLDAGTSQFGDQYFGPGTRLTVT.